This T cell receptor (beta chain) is drawn from a study of T-cell memory formation after mild COVID-19. At the level of the study: Clusters of TCRs were largely donor specific.

It was 5'RACE with constant-segment primers that produced the TCR alpha and TCR beta cDNA libraries, which carried sample barcodes and UMIs. A single record per CDR3 protein comes from TCRdb applying MiXCR to the 5' RACE reads. This sample has fewer than 300,000 distinct CDR3 sequences, with 15% to 20% found just once. About this clonotype: The antigen is unknown.

Overall study results and limits: The SARS-CoV-2 specificity of second-wave clones reaching peak at day 37 remained unverified.

Germline values: CDR1 SGHTA, CDR2 FQGTGA. Trimming removed 2 bases at V and 2 bases at J, with 6 bases between. The CDR3 loop spans 13 amino acids. The rearrangement uses TRBV7-3 and TRBJ1-2; D gene unclear. This clonotype was sampled from a young man who had mild COVID-19 (a few samples of this study predate the infection). Cell type and time point are not known. The sequenced sample consisted of PBMCs or a T cell subset sorted from them (not recorded which). CDR3 in amino acids: CASSLGLNYGYTF. CDR3 DNA sequence: TGTGCCAGCAGCTTAGGACTGAACTATGGCTACACCTTC.